This TCR beta chain was retrieved from a study of T cell changes during pregnancy in multiple sclerosis. With 0 bases removed from V and 8 bases from J, the gap between germline ends came to 7 bases. This CDR3 comprises 13 residues. Germline loops: CDR1 LGHNA, CDR2 YSLEER. The data were produced by immunoSEQ multiplex PCR, yet TCRdb's version contains in-frame clones alone and is incomplete. The repertoire holds about 92,000 clones, with approximately 92% as singletons. The sequence was obtained from a female donor with multiple sclerosis, enrolled in a pregnancy study. Sample: peripheral blood, taken in the first trimester of pregnancy. The rearrangement joins TRBV4-3 to TRBJ2-2; D unclear. The DNA for the CDR3 is TGCGCCAGCAGCCAAGAAGGAGTGGGGGAGCTGTTTTTT. This codes for CASSQEGVGELFF.